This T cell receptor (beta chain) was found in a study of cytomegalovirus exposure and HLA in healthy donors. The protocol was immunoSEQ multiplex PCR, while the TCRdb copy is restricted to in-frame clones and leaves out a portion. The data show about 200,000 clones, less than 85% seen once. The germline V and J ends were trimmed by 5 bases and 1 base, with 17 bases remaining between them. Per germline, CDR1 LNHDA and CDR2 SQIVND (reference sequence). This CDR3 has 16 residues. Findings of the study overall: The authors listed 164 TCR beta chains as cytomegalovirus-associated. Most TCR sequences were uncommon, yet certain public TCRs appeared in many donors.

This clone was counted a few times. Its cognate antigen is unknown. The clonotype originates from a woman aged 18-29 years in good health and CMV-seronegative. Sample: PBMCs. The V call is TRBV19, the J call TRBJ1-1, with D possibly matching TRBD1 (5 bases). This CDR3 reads CASSSFRLGQNTEAFF. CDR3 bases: TGTGCCAGTAGTTCGTTTCGGCTGGGGCAGAACACTGAAGCTTTCTTT.